This T cell receptor beta chain was sequenced for a study of blood T cell repertoires in COVID-19. Study overall: Sources were T cells, B-cell-depleted T cells, or PBMCs; the material itself was cDNA or gDNA.

Data came from immunoSEQ multiplex PCR; TCRdb stores just in-frame clones and leaves some out. The sample records roughly 230,000 clones, approximately 91% being singletons. J was trimmed by 2 bases and V by 2 bases; bases with no gene match: 10. The CDR3 has 17 amino acids. In germline, CDR1 is MNHEY, CDR2 SVGEGT. The chain has TRBV6-2 or TRBV6-3 and TRBJ1-2; 8 nucleotides line up with TRBD1. Sequences were obtained from peripheral blood. This TCR derives from a man aged 25 to 45 with COVID-19, enrolled during active disease. This CDR3 reads CASSYLNRTGRNYGYTF. For the CDR3, the DNA is TGTGCCAGCAGTTACCTGAATAGGACAGGGAGAAACTATGGCTACACCTTC.